This T cell receptor beta chain appears in the sequencing data of a study of CD8 T cells in Susac syndrome. The germline gives CDR1 ENHRY, CDR2 SYGVKD. V gave up 2 bases and J gave up 1 base, with 8 bases separating them. The CDR3 spans 14 residues. Blood CD8+ and CD4+ T cells underwent high-throughput TCR beta sequencing. Negative isolation was applied to CD8+ and CD4+ T cells, and FACS enrichment was applied to TEMRA cells. Random hexamers primed reverse transcription of roughly 0.5 to 1 ug RNA. Multiplex PCR with immunoSEQ amplified the TCR beta CDR3 across 54 Vbeta and 13 Jbeta. MiXCR, run by TCRdb on the immunoSEQ multiplex PCR reads, gives a single entry per CDR3 protein. The sample carries around 270,000 distinct CDR3 sequences, 75% to 85% recorded once.

This TCR was recovered from a human donor with multiple sclerosis. The chain combines TRBV10-3 with TRBJ2-5; weak D call: TRBD2 (6 bases). Sequenced sample: CD8+ T cells from PBMCs. CDR3 region: CAISEQGGQETQYF. The DNA of the CDR3 is TGTGCCATCAGTGAGCAGGGAGGCCAAGAGACCCAGTACTTC.